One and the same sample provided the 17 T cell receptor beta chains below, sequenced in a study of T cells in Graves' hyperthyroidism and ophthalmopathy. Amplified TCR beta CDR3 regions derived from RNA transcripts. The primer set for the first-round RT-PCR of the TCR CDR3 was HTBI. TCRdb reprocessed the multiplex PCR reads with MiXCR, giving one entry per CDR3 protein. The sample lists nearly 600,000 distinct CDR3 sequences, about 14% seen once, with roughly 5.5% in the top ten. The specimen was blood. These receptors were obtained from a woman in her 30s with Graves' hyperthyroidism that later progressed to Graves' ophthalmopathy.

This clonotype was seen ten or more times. The chain's CDR3 is CSARGGVETQYF. The CDR3, as DNA: TGCAGTGCTAGAGGAGGGGTGGAGACCCAGTACTTC. The chain combines TRBV20-1 with TRBJ2-5; D tentatively reads TRBD1 or TRBD2 (5 bases each). The CDR3 is 12 residues long. Germline V gene data show CDR1 as DFQATT and CDR2 as SNEGSKA (reference sequence). V lost 1 base to trimming and J lost 5 bases, with 8 bases between them.

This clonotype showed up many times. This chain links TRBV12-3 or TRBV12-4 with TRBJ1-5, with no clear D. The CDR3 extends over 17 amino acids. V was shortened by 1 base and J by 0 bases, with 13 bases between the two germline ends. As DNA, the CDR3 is TGTGCCAGCAGTTTAGGGAGGGTTCGAAATAGCAATCAGCCCCAGCATTTT. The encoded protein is CASSLGRVRNSNQPQHF.

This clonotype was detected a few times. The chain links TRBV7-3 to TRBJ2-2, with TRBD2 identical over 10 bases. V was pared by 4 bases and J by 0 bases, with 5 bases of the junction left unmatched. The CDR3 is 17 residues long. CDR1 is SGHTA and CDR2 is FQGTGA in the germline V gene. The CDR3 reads CASSSISGRPNTGELFF. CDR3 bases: TGTGCCAGCAGCTCAATTAGCGGGAGGCCGAACACCGGGGAGCTGTTTTTT.

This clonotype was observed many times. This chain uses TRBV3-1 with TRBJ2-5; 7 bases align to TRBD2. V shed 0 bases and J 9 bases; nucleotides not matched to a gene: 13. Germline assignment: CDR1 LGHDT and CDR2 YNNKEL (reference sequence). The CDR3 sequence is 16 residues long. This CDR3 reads CASSQDPGLVERAQYF. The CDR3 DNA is TGTGCCAGCAGCCAAGACCCTGGACTAGTTGAACGAGCCCAGTACTTC.

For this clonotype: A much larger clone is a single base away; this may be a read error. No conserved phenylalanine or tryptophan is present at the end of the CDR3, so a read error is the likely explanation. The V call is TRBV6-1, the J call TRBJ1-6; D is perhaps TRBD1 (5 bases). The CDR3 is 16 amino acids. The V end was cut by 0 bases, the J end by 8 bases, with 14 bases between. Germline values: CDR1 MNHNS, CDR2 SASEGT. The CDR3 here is CASSEARKGRHSPLHL. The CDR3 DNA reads TGTGCCAGCAGTGAAGCCCGGAAGGGGAGGCATTCACCCCTCCACCTT.

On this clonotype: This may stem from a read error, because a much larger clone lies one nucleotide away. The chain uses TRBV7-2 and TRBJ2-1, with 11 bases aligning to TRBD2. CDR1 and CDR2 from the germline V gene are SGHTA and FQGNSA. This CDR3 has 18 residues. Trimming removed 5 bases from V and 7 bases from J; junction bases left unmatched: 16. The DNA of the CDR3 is TGTGCCAGCAGCCCAAGTAAACCCACTAGCGGGAGAAGAAATGAGCAGTTCTTC. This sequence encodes CASSPSKPTSGRRNEQFF. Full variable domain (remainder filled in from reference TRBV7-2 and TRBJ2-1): GAGVSQSPSNKVTEKGKDVELRCDPISGHTALYWYRQSLGQGLEFLIYFQGNSAPDKSGLPSDRFSAERTGGSVSTLTIQRTQQEDSAVYLCASSPSKPTSGRRNEQFFGPGTRLTVL.

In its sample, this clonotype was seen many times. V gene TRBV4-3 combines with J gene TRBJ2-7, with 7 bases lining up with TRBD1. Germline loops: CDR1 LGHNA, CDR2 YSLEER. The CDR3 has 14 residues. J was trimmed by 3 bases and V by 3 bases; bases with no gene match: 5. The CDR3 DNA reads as TGCGCCAGCAGCCACTTAGGGGGCGGCTACGAGCAGTACTTC. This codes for CASSHLGGGYEQYF.

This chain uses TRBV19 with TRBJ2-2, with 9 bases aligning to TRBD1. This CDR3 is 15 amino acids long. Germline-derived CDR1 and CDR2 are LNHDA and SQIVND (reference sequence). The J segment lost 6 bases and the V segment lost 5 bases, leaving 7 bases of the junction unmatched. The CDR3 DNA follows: TGTGCCAGTAGTGTAAACAGGGGGCAGGCCGGGGAGCTGTTTTTT. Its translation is CASSVNRGQAGELFF.

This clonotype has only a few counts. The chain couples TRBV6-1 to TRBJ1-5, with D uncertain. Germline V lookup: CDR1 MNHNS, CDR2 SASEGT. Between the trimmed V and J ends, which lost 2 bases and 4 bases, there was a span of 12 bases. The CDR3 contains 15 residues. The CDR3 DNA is TGTGCCAGCAGTGAATCGGCCCCCCTTAATCAGCCCCAGCATTTT. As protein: CASSESAPLNQPQHF.

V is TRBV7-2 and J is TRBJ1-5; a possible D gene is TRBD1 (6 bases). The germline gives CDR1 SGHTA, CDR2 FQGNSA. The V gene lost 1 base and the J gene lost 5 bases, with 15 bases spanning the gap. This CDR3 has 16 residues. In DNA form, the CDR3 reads TGTGCCAGCAGCTTAGTATATGTAGGGGGGCATCAGCCCCAGCATTTT. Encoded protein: CASSLVYVGGHQPQHF.

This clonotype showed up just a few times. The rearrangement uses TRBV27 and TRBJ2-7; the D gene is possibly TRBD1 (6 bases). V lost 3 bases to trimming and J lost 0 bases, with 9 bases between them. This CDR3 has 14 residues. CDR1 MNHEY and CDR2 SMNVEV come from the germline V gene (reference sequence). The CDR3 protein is CASSLDSSSYEQYF. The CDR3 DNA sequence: TGTGCCAGCAGTTTGGACAGTAGCTCCTACGAGCAGTACTTC.

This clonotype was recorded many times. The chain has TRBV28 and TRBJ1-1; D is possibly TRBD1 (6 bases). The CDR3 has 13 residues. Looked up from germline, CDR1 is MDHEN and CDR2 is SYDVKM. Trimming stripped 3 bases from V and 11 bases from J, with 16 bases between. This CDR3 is CASSFPRPGEAFF. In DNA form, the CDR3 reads TGTGCCAGCAGTTTTCCTCGGCCAGGGGAGGCTTTCTTT.

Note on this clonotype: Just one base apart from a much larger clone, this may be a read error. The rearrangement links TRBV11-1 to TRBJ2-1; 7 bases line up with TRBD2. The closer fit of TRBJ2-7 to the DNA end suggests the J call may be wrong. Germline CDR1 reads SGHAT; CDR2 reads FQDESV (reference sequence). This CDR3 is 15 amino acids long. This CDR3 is CASSLATSDYNEQYF. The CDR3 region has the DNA TGTGCCAGCAGCTTAGCCACTAGCGACTACAATGAGCAGTACTTC.

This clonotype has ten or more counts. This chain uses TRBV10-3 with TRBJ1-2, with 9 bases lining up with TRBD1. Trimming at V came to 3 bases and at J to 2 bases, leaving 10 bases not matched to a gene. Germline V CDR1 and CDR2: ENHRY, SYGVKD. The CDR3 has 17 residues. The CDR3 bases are TGTGCCATCAGTGACCTATTCCCGGGACAGGGCAACTATGGCTACACCTTC. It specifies CAISDLFPGQGNYGYTF.

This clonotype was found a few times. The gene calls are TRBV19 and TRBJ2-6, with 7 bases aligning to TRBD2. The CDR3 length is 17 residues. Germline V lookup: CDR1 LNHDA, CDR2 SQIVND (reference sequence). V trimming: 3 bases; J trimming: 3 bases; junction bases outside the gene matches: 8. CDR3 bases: TGTGCCAGTAGTATGGGTGGACTAGAAGATGGGGCCAACGTCCTGACTTTC. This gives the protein CASSMGGLEDGANVLTF.

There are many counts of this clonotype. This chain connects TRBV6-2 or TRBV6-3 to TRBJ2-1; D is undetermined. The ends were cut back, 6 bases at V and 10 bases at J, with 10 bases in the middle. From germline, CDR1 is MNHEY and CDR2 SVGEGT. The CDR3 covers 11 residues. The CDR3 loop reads CASSLASEQFF. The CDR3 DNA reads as TGTGCCAGCAGCTTAGCATCCGAGCAGTTCTTC.

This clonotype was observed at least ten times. The DNA for the CDR3 is TGTGCCAGCAGTTACTCGAGACGGCTGTACCAAGAGACCCAGTACTTC. This encodes CASSYSRRLYQETQYF. The V and J genes are TRBV6-2 or TRBV6-3 and TRBJ2-5; D ambiguous. The CDR3 runs 16 residues. The germline gives CDR1 MNHEY, CDR2 SVGEGT. Between the trimmed V and J ends, which lost 0 bases and 0 bases, there was a span of 11 bases.